This T cell receptor beta chain was recovered during a study of blood T cell repertoires in COVID-19. In this sample, this clone turned up once. Germline V gives CDR1 SNHLY, CDR2 FYNNEI. The junction had 7 bases not matched to a gene; V was cut back by 5 bases and J by 0 bases. The CDR3 loop spans 16 amino acids. Sequencing used immunoSEQ multiplex PCR; TCRdb keeps in-frame clones, though not all of them. The sample has roughly 25,000 clones; approximately 94% are singletons. J is TRBJ1-3 and V is TRBV2, with 7 bases aligning to TRBD1. The sequenced sample was peripheral blood. The TCR comes from a woman between 50 and 59 years old with active COVID-19. CDR3: CASSRTGLSSGNTIYF. The CDR3 region has the DNA TGTGCCAGCAGTCGGACAGGCCTAAGCTCTGGAAACACCATATATTTT.